These 22 T cell receptor beta chains came from one sample sequenced in a study of blood T cell repertoires in COVID-19 (dated by TCRdb to the early 2020s). The protocol used for the library was the immunoSEQ multiplex PCR assay. TCRdb's version of the immuneACCESS table is confined to in-frame rearrangements and falls short of the full clone set. An unresolved V gene accounts for under half of the shortfall where checked; the remainder is of unknown origin. Here the sample has around 230,000 clones; about 85% occur a single time. The ten biggest clones cover roughly 7.9% of the sample. Sequencing was performed on peripheral blood. Receptors originate from a woman of 80 years or more with acute or convalescent COVID-19.

CDR3: CASSIGQGNTDTQYF. CDR3 coding DNA: TGTGCCAGCTCAATCGGGCAGGGGAACACAGATACGCAGTATTTT. The genes are TRBV18 and TRBJ2-3, with D tentatively TRBD1 (6 bases). V was cut by 5 bases and J by 2 bases, with 14 bases left in between. The CDR3 length is 15 residues. Germline V gene sequence: CDR1 KGHSH, CDR2 LQKENI.

The chain couples TRBV5-1 to TRBJ2-3; D might be TRBD2 (6 bases). This CDR3 is 14 amino acids long. Trimming removed 8 bases from V and 2 bases from J, with 15 bases in between. Germline values: CDR1 SGHRS, CDR2 YFSETQ. This CDR3 reads CASSPGEITDTQYF. For the CDR3, the DNA is TGCGCCAGTTCCCCGGGAGAGATCACAGATACGCAGTATTTT.

The rearrangement joins TRBV25-1 to TRBJ1-2, with 7 bases matching TRBD1. V was pared by 2 bases and J by 7 bases, with 13 bases of the junction left unmatched. Per germline, CDR1 MGHDK and CDR2 SYGVNS. This CDR3 has 16 amino acids. The CDR3 bases are TGTGCCAGCAGTGAAGGCGGGACAGTCCCACTTAGTGGCTACACCTTC. This encodes CASSEGGTVPLSGYTF.

This clone appeared a single time. The V call is TRBV7-8, the J call TRBJ2-3, with a possible D match to TRBD1 (5 bases). Deletions cut 4 bases from V and 8 bases from J, with 16 bases between. This CDR3 contains 14 residues. The germline CDR1 and CDR2 sequences are SGHVS and FQNEAQ. The CDR3 spells CASSSAGIGGTQYF. Here the CDR3 DNA reads TGTGCCAGCAGCTCCGCAGGGATCGGCGGTACGCAGTATTTT.

This clone was recorded once. The V and J genes are TRBV7-8 and TRBJ2-3; 7 nucleotides align to TRBD2. The germline V gene has CDR1 SGHVS and CDR2 FQNEAQ. The CDR3 runs to 14 residues. V was pared by 1 base and J by 4 bases, with 2 bases of the junction left unmatched. CDR3 DNA: TGTGCCAGCAGCTTAGGACTAGCCGCAGATACGCAGTATTTT. Amino acid sequence: CASSLGLAADTQYF.

The chain uses TRBV19 and TRBJ1-2; no definite D call. The germline gives CDR1 LNHDA, CDR2 SQIVND (reference sequence). V shed 6 bases and J shed 4 bases, with 6 bases lying between them. The CDR3 is 11 residues long. CDR3 sequence reads: CASREGYGYTF. For the CDR3, the DNA is TGTGCCAGTAGGGAGGGCTATGGCTACACCTTC.

The V and J genes are TRBV18 and TRBJ2-7; a weak D match, TRBD1 (6 bases). Trimming cost V 8 bases and J 2 bases, with 13 bases left between them. This CDR3 has 13 residues. Germline-derived CDR1 and CDR2 are KGHSH and LQKENI. CDR3 protein: CASAPGEPYEQYF. Written as DNA, the CDR3 is TGTGCCAGCGCTCCAGGGGAGCCCTACGAGCAGTACTTC.

The genes are TRBV5-1 and TRBJ2-7, with 10 bases that match TRBD2. The CDR3 spans 14 residues. Trimming took 4 bases from V and 4 from J; bases not matched to a gene: 5. Germline CDR1 is SGHRS and CDR2 is YFSETQ. CDR3 sequence reads: CASSKTSGAYEQYF. CDR3 coding DNA: TGCGCCAGCAGCAAAACTAGCGGGGCTTACGAGCAGTACTTC.

V gene TRBV6-5 combines with J gene TRBJ2-3; 9 bases agree with TRBD2. This CDR3 is built from 14 residues. Losses at the gene ends were 7 bases for V and 1 base for J; bases not matched to a gene: 3. Per germline, CDR1 MNHEY and CDR2 SVGAGI. The CDR3 here is CASTWTSGTDTQYF. CDR3 DNA: TGTGCCAGCACCTGGACTAGCGGCACAGATACGCAGTATTTT.

The genes are TRBV12-3 or TRBV12-4 and TRBJ2-5, with a tentative D call TRBD1 (5 bases). This CDR3 region has 13 residues. V gave up 7 bases and J gave up 2 bases, with 11 bases separating them. The CDR3 protein is CASNRQRQETQYF. CDR3 nucleotides: TGTGCCAGCAACCGACAGCGTCAAGAGACCCAGTACTTC.

The J gene is TRBJ2-7, the V gene TRBV6-5; 14 bases align to TRBD2. CDR3 length: 14 residues. The ends lost 4 bases at V and 7 bases at J; junction bases unmatched: 3. The V gene's germline CDR1 is MNHEY and CDR2 SVGAGI. The CDR3 DNA is TGTGCCAGCAGTTGGGGACTAGCGGGAGAAGAGCAGTACTTC. This translates into CASSWGLAGEEQYF.

The gene calls are TRBV4-2 and TRBJ1-2; TRBD1 might be the D (6 bases). The CDR3 totals 15 residues. Trimming cost V 4 bases and J 4 bases, with 16 bases left between them. Germline V lookup: CDR1 LGHNA, CDR2 YNFKEQ. Here the CDR3 reads CASSPNGQQIYGYTF. Written as DNA, the CDR3 is TGTGCCAGCAGCCCTAACGGACAGCAGATCTATGGCTACACCTTC.

This clone showed up many times. The chain couples TRBV30 to TRBJ2-5; D remains ambiguous. Looked up from germline, CDR1 is GTSNPN and CDR2 is SVGIG (reference sequence). The CDR3 has 12 residues. The ends were cut back, 0 bases at V and 7 bases at J, with 9 bases in the middle. CDR3 protein: CAWSVSDGTQYF. CDR3 nucleotide sequence: TGTGCCTGGAGTGTAAGCGACGGGACCCAGTACTTC.

The J gene is TRBJ2-3, the V gene TRBV5-1, with a possible D match to TRBD2 (5 bases). CDR1 is SGHRS and CDR2 is YFSETQ in the germline V gene. This CDR3 has 15 amino acids. The V end was cut by 4 bases, the J end by 1 base, with 13 bases between. The CDR3 coding sequence is TGCGCCAGCAGCCTTGTAGACGGGGGCACAGATACGCAGTATTTT. Encoded protein: CASSLVDGGTDTQYF.

The sample holds a few counts of this clone. The chain joins TRBV24-1 to TRBJ2-2; 7 bases line up with TRBD1. The CDR3 extends over 14 amino acids. The J segment lost 7 bases and the V segment lost 3 bases, leaving 4 bases of the junction unmatched. CDR1 is KGHDR and CDR2 is SFDVKD in the germline V gene. The CDR3 sequence: CATSDDRESGELFF. CDR3 DNA: TGTGCCACCAGTGATGACAGGGAGAGCGGGGAGCTGTTTTTT.

The chain has TRBV19 and TRBJ2-3; TRBD1 is a possible D gene (6 bases). V was clipped by 0 bases and J by 3 bases, with 10 bases between them. Germline V CDR1 and CDR2: LNHDA, SQIVND (reference sequence). This CDR3 spans 15 amino acids. The CDR3, as DNA: TGTGCCAGTAGTATAGACAGGGGCTTGACAGATACGCAGTATTTT. This codes for CASSIDRGLTDTQYF.

This clone was seen many times. This chain uses TRBV29-1 with TRBJ1-1; TRBD1 matches at 7 bases. This CDR3 region has 13 residues. Trimming took 5 bases from V and 1 from J; bases not matched to a gene: 4. CDR1 is SQVTM, CDR2 ANQGSEA, per germline. This chain's CDR3 is CSVTGQPNTEAFF. CDR3 sequence (DNA): TGCAGCGTTACGGGACAGCCGAACACTGAAGCTTTCTTT.

CDR3 protein: CASSSTGGRGYTF. For the CDR3, the DNA is TGTGCCAGCAGCTCAACAGGGGGCCGGGGCTACACCTTC. V is TRBV7-2 and J is TRBJ1-2; 9 positions agree with TRBD1. V dropped 4 bases and J dropped 8; count of bases not matched to a gene: 5. The germline V gene has CDR1 SGHTA and CDR2 FQGNSA. The CDR3 runs to 13 residues. Full variable domain (missing parts from reference TRBV7-2 and TRBJ1-2): GAGVSQSPSNKVTEKGKDVELRCDPISGHTALYWYRQSLGQGLEFLIYFQGNSAPDKSGLPSDRFSAERTGGSVSTLTIQRTQQEDSAVYLCASSSTGGRGYTFGSGTRLTVV.

The chain recombines TRBV6-5 with TRBJ2-7; 7 bases align to TRBD1. The CDR3 sequence is 16 residues long. Germline CDR1 MNHEY, CDR2 SVGAGI. V gave up 2 bases and J gave up 4 bases; unmatched junction bases: 11. The CDR3 nucleotides are TGTGCCAGCAGTTACACGGGGACAGTCGACCGTTACGAGCAGTACTTC. Translating it yields CASSYTGTVDRYEQYF.

V is TRBV4-1 and J is TRBJ2-5, with 8 bases lining up with TRBD2. V lost 4 bases and J lost 3; bases outside the gene matches: 13. CDR3 length equals 17 residues. Germline V gene lookup returns CDR1 MGHRA and CDR2 YSYEKL. The CDR3 protein is CASSPRTGRGAEETQYF. CDR3 coding DNA: TGCGCCAGCAGCCCCCGCACAGGGCGGGGGGCTGAAGAGACCCAGTACTTC.

This clone showed up just once. The V gene is TRBV5-1, the J gene TRBJ1-4, with 12 bases fitting TRBD1. V was pared by 5 bases and J by 6 bases, with 2 bases of the junction left unmatched. Per germline, CDR1 SGHRS and CDR2 YFSETQ. This CDR3 is 14 amino acids long. CDR3 loop: CASSGTGGDEKLFF. The CDR3 DNA follows: TGCGCCAGCAGTGGGACAGGGGGCGATGAAAAACTGTTTTTT.

This clone was seen a few times. V and J are TRBV28 and TRBJ1-2, with 8 bases that match TRBD1. This CDR3 is 14 amino acids long. V lost 2 bases, J lost 8 bases, and 7 bases stayed unmatched. Germline V gives CDR1 MDHEN, CDR2 SYDVKM. This CDR3 reads CASSLLGQGGGYTF. The CDR3 bases are TGTGCCAGCAGTTTACTCGGACAGGGCGGCGGCTACACCTTC.